The rows below give T cell receptor beta chains drawn from one sample of a study of response to subunit inactivated influenza vaccine. TCRdb re-called the RT-PCR reads with MiXCR, one entry per CDR3 protein. Of under 850,000 distinct CDR3 sequences listed, roughly 18% are singletons. Sequences were derived from PBMCs from blood, sampled about 5 days after vaccination. The receptors derive from a man in his fifties or sixties who received an inactivated influenza vaccine. Each CDR3 is given with its conserved first and last residue. Each record gives: D gene, clone size, J gene, V gene, CDR3 DNA, CDR3 protein. The D gene is left open where the match is weak. Not every row has a clone size; where given, it reads once, few, many or a size class.

D: TRBD1
size: many
J: TRBJ2-7
V: TRBV5-1
DNA: TGCGCCAGCAGCTTGGCAGGGGGCGAAGTCCAGCAGTACTTC
CDR3: CASSLAGGEVQQYF

D: TRBD1
size: NA
J: TRBJ1-2
V: TRBV20-1
DNA: TGCAGTGCTAGAGACCTGACAGGGGTAATAGTAGGCTACACCTTC
CDR3: CSARDLTGVIVGYTF

D: TRBD2
size: NA
J: TRBJ2-7
V: TRBV7-2
DNA: TGTGCCAGCAGCTTAGGGCTAGCGGCCGTCTACGAGCAGTACTTC
CDR3: CASSLGLAAVYEQYF

D: TRBD2
size: NA
J: TRBJ2-1
V: TRBV20-1
DNA: TGCAGTGCTAGAGGAGGGACTAGCGGGAGGGGTGGGCAGTTCTTC
CDR3: CSARGGTSGRGGQFF

D: NA
size: few
J: TRBJ2-6
V: TRBV19
DNA: TGTGCCAGTAGTGCATTCTCTGGGGCCAACGTCCTGACTTTC
CDR3: CASSAFSGANVLTF

D: TRBD2
size: many
J: TRBJ2-1
V: TRBV3-1
DNA: TGTGCCAGCAGACTAGCGGGTACTGAGCAGTTCTTC
CDR3: CASRLAGTEQFF

D: NA
size: few
J: TRBJ1-2
V: TRBV20-1
DNA: TGCAGTGCTAGAGCCGGCATAACCAAGGGTGGCTACACCTTC
CDR3: CSARAGITKGGYTF

D: NA
size: NA
J: TRBJ2-7
V: TRBV28
DNA: TGTGCCAGCAGTCCCCCCGCAGAGTACGAGCAGTACTTC
CDR3: CASSPPAEYEQYF

D: TRBD2
size: NA
J: TRBJ2-5
V: TRBV6-2/TRBV6-3
DNA: TGTGCCAGCAGTTTGACTAGCGGGGGGGCTGGAACCGAGACCCAGTACTTC
CDR3: CASSLTSGGAGTETQYF

D: TRBD2
size: NA
J: TRBJ2-3
V: TRBV2
DNA: TGTACCTTCAGTCCCCATCGGGCGCGGCTAGCGGGGGGGCCTAGTACGCAGTATTTT
CDR3: CTFSPHRARLAGGPSTQYF

D: NA
size: NA
J: TRBJ2-1
V: TRBV9
DNA: TGTGCCAGCAGCGTAAGCGGATATACCTACAATGAGCAGTTCTTC
CDR3: CASSVSGYTYNEQFF

D: NA
size: once
J: TRBJ2-5
V: TRBV5-6
DNA: TGTGCCAGCAGTCCCGGGCCGGGGTTGAAGACCCAGTACTTC
CDR3: CASSPGPGLKTQYF

D: NA
size: NA
J: TRBJ1-2
V: TRBV20-1
DNA: TGCAGTGCTAGCCAGGGACGGTTTGGCTACACCTTC
CDR3: CSASQGRFGYTF

D: NA
size: few
J: TRBJ2-5
V: TRBV18
DNA: TGTGCCAGCTCACCAGGAACAGTAGAGACCCAGTACTTC
CDR3: CASSPGTVETQYF

D: TRBD2
size: few
J: TRBJ2-5
V: TRBV25-1
DNA: TGTGCCAGCAGTGTTCTAGCGGGGGGGTGGCAGACCCAGTACTTC
CDR3: CASSVLAGGWQTQYF

D: NA
size: few
J: TRBJ2-2
V: TRBV20-1
DNA: TGCAGTGCTAGAGATTTAAAGAACACCGGGGAGCTGTTTTTT
CDR3: CSARDLKNTGELFF

D: NA
size: NA
J: TRBJ2-7
V: TRBV6-2/TRBV6-3
DNA: TGTGCCTGCAGTCCTTCGGACAGTTACGAGCAGTACTTC
CDR3: CACSPSDSYEQYF

D: NA
size: NA
J: TRBJ1-4
V: TRBV5-1
DNA: TGCGCCAGCAGCAAGGACGCGGCAACTAATGAAAAACTGTTTTTT
CDR3: CASSKDAATNEKLFF

D: NA
size: NA
J: TRBJ1-1
V: TRBV29-1
DNA: TGCAGCGTTTCCAGGGGGAACACTGAAGCTTTCTTT
CDR3: CSVSRGNTEAFF

D: NA
size: NA
J: TRBJ2-3
V: TRBV20-1
DNA: TGCAGTGCCGAATCGTGGGGGGTCTCAGATACGCAGTATTTT
CDR3: CSAESWGVSDTQYF

D: NA
size: few
J: TRBJ2-1
V: TRBV19
DNA: TGTGCCAGTAGTAGCCCCTCTAGTTTCGATGAGCAGTTCTTC
CDR3: CASSSPSSFDEQFF

D: NA
size: many
J: TRBJ1-1
V: TRBV4-3
DNA: TGCGCCAGCAGCCCCGGACATAACACTGAAGCTTTCTTT
CDR3: CASSPGHNTEAFF

D: NA
size: few
J: TRBJ2-1
V: TRBV28
DNA: TGTGCCAGCAGGCTGGGACTCCGGGACAATGAGCAGTTCTTC
CDR3: CASRLGLRDNEQFF

D: NA
size: NA
J: TRBJ2-3
V: TRBV5-4
DNA: TGTGCCAGCAGTCGGGCGGGGACAGTCACAGATACGCAGTATTTT
CDR3: CASSRAGTVTDTQYF

D: NA
size: NA
J: TRBJ1-2
V: TRBV20-1
DNA: TGCAGTGCTAGAGATCATCAGGCGCTCTATGGCTACACCTTC
CDR3: CSARDHQALYGYTF

D: NA
size: NA
J: TRBJ2-4
V: TRBV5-1
DNA: TGCGCCAGCTCCCAGGGTTCAGAAGCTCGGTACTTC
CDR3: CASSQGSEARYF

D: NA
size: few
J: TRBJ2-5
V: TRBV18
DNA: TGTGCCAGCTCACCGGGGCTAGCCGTCGCTGAGACCCAGTACTTC
CDR3: CASSPGLAVAETQYF

D: NA
size: few
J: TRBJ2-2
V: TRBV6-1
DNA: TGTGCCAGCAGTGAATTTAGGAGGTCCGGGGAGCTGTTTTTT
CDR3: CASSEFRRSGELFF

D: NA
size: NA
J: TRBJ2-3
V: TRBV11-2
DNA: TGTGCCAGCAGCATAAACAGGGTCCCAGATACGCAGTATTTT
CDR3: CASSINRVPDTQYF

D: NA
size: many
J: TRBJ2-5
V: TRBV5-6
DNA: TGTGCCAGCAGCGTGGTAGGGAACACCGGGACCCAGTACTTC
CDR3: CASSVVGNTGTQYF

D: NA
size: NA
J: TRBJ2-7
V: TRBV29-1
DNA: TGCAGCGCCTCCGGGACTCATAACGAGCAGTACTTC
CDR3: CSASGTHNEQYF

D: TRBD1
size: few
J: TRBJ2-3
V: TRBV5-1
DNA: TGCGCCAGCAGCGCGGGACAGGGCCCCACAGATACGCAGTATTTT
CDR3: CASSAGQGPTDTQYF

D: NA
size: NA
J: TRBJ2-2
V: TRBV12-3/TRBV12-4
DNA: TGTGCCAGCAGTAATTCAGGACGGGGACCCGGGGAGCTGTTTTTT
CDR3: CASSNSGRGPGELFF

D: TRBD1
size: few
J: TRBJ2-7
V: TRBV12-3/TRBV12-4
DNA: TGTGCCAGCAGAACCGGGACAGGGTCCTTCGAGCAGTACTTC
CDR3: CASRTGTGSFEQYF

D: TRBD2
size: NA
J: TRBJ2-3
V: TRBV7-2
DNA: TGTGCCAGCAGCCTCGGATTGCGGGGGTATAGCACAGATACGCAGTATTTT
CDR3: CASSLGLRGYSTDTQYF

D: NA
size: few
J: TRBJ2-1
V: TRBV5-1
DNA: TGCGCCAGCAGCTTAACGGCGGACATGGGGTACAATGAGCAGTTCTTC
CDR3: CASSLTADMGYNEQFF

D: NA
size: few
J: TRBJ2-7
V: TRBV20-1
DNA: TGCAGTGCTCCAGGGCCCTACGAGCAGTACTTC
CDR3: CSAPGPYEQYF

D: TRBD2
size: many
J: TRBJ2-7
V: TRBV20-1
DNA: TGCAGTGCCTCGGGACGGGAGGGTCGGCGTAACGAGCAGTACTTC
CDR3: CSASGREGRRNEQYF

D: TRBD1
size: few
J: TRBJ2-7
V: TRBV5-8
DNA: TGTGCCAGCAACCGACAGGGGTACGAGCAGTACTTC
CDR3: CASNRQGYEQYF

D: NA
size: NA
J: TRBJ2-5
V: TRBV18
DNA: TGTGCCAGCTCACCCCGGGAGCAAGAGACCCAGTACTTC
CDR3: CASSPREQETQYF

D: NA
size: NA
J: TRBJ2-1
V: TRBV29-1
DNA: TGCAGCGTTGATCGAGGTAGGGCATACAATGAGCAGTTCTTC
CDR3: CSVDRGRAYNEQFF

D: NA
size: NA
J: TRBJ2-7
V: TRBV15
DNA: TGTGCCACCAGCCCGGGAAAACCCTACGAGCAGTACTTC
CDR3: CATSPGKPYEQYF

D: NA
size: NA
J: TRBJ2-3
V: TRBV4-2
DNA: TGTGCCAGCAGCCGCGGGGAGGTCTCAGATACGCAGTATTTT
CDR3: CASSRGEVSDTQYF

D: NA
size: few
J: TRBJ2-7
V: TRBV12-3/TRBV12-4
DNA: TGTGCCAGCAGCTCCGATCAGGGCTCCTTCCGCTACGAGCAGTACTTC
CDR3: CASSSDQGSFRYEQYF

D: NA
size: NA
J: TRBJ2-1
V: TRBV4-3
DNA: TGCGCCAGCAGCCAAGTAAATACGCGAAAGTACAATGAGCAGTTCTTC
CDR3: CASSQVNTRKYNEQFF

D: TRBD1
size: NA
J: TRBJ2-7
V: TRBV7-2
DNA: TGTGCCAGCAGGTCTCGACAGGGGCCCTACGAGCAGTACTTC
CDR3: CASRSRQGPYEQYF

D: TRBD2
size: NA
J: TRBJ2-7
V: TRBV10-2
DNA: TGCGCCAGCAGTGAGTCTAGGTCTAGCGGGAGCTACGAGCAGTACTTC
CDR3: CASSESRSSGSYEQYF

D: NA
size: NA
J: TRBJ2-7
V: TRBV11-2
DNA: TGTGCCAGCAGCTTCGGGCAGACCTCCTACGAGCAGTACTTC
CDR3: CASSFGQTSYEQYF

D: TRBD1
size: few
J: TRBJ1-1
V: TRBV29-1
DNA: TGCAGCGTGGCGGGACAGCCCACTGAAGCTTTCTTT
CDR3: CSVAGQPTEAFF

D: NA
size: few
J: TRBJ1-6
V: TRBV30
DNA: TGTGCCTGGACCCCGACGGAGAATTCACCCCTCCACTTT
CDR3: CAWTPTENSPLHF